This T cell receptor beta chain is drawn from a study of blood T cell repertoires in COVID-19. Whole-study context: The samples span acute and convalescent COVID-19 from the United States, Italy and Spain. PBMCs, B-cell-depleted T cells, or T cells were the source of the cDNA or gDNA that made up the material.

As handled by the study authors: Nucleated cell counts were estimated from reference gene primer amplification. The data were produced by immunoSEQ multiplex PCR, yet TCRdb's version contains in-frame clones alone and is incomplete. That table gives V, J and clone size, and the DNA gave D and trimming. The table lists about 140,000 clones, 70% to 80% of them singletons. The CDR3 totals 13 residues. Germline loops: CDR1 SGHTA, CDR2 FQGTGA. The junction had 3 bases not matched to a gene; V was cut back by 3 bases and J by 6 bases. This TCR derives from a woman older than 75 with active or convalescent COVID-19. The V and J genes are TRBV7-3 and TRBJ1-2; 8 nucleotides line up with TRBD1. Sequencing input: peripheral blood. The CDR3 region is CASSFGQGDGYTF. As DNA, the CDR3 is TGTGCCAGCAGCTTCGGACAGGGTGATGGCTACACCTTC.